This T cell receptor beta chain was sequenced in a study of T cells in Graves' hyperthyroidism and ophthalmopathy. Study results and caveats: Prediction of ophthalmopathy progression came a median around 6.1 months pre-onset. Also found in blood were most expanded thyroid clonotypes above 0.001.

Authors of the study amplified TCR beta CDR3 regions from RNA transcripts. First-round RT-PCR targeting the TCR CDR3 was performed with the HTBI primer set. TCRdb fed the multiplex PCR reads into MiXCR, producing one record per CDR3 protein. Of roughly 420,000 distinct CDR3 sequences in the sample, 15% to 19% were seen once. Germline V lookup: CDR1 MNHNS, CDR2 SASEGT. Losses at the gene ends were 1 base for V and 5 bases for J; bases not matched to a gene: 7. The CDR3 contains 17 residues. Of note for this clonotype: Its specificity is unknown.

The source of the PBMCs was 8 to 10 ml of fresh peripheral blood. The specimen was blood. The receptor's source is a woman aged 18-29 years with Graves' hyperthyroidism. The chain is built from TRBV6-1 and TRBJ2-3, with 12 bases identical to TRBD2. The chain's CDR3 is CASSEVAGLAGGDTQYF. The CDR3 DNA reads TGTGCCAGCAGTGAAGTGGCGGGACTAGCGGGTGGAGATACGCAGTATTTT.